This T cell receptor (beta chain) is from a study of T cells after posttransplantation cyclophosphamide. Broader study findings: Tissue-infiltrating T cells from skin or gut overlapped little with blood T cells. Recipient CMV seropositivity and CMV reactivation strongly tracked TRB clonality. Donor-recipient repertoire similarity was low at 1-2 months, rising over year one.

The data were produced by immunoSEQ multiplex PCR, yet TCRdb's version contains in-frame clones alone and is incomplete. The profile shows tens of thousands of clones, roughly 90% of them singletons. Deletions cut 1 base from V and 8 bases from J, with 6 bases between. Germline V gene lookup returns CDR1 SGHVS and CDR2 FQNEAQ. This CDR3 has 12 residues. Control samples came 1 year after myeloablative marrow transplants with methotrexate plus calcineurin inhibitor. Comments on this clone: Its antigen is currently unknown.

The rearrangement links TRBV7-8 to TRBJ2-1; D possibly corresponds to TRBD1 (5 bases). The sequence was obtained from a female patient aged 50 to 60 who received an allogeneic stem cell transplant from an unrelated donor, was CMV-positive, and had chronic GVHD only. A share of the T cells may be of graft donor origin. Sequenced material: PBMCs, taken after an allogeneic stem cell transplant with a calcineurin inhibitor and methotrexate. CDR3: CASSLVGDEQFF. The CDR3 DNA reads TGTGCCAGCAGCTTAGTAGGGGATGAGCAGTTCTTC.